The present T cell receptor (beta chain) was sequenced within a study of early T cells in non-severe SARS-CoV-2 infection. Study information: Unsorted whole blood bulk RNA was sequenced, with unpaired chains. Notes on the study in general: Anti-spike CD8 specificities were favored by VDJdb matching, whose results missed private and CD4 specificities.

Individual cDNA molecules received unique molecular identifiers during library preparation. TCRdb processed the 5' RACE reads anew with MiXCR; each CDR3 protein has one entry. Among some 61,000 distinct CDR3 sequences listed, under 9% were seen once. CDR3 length: 16 amino acids. Germline-derived CDR1 and CDR2 are SGDLS and YYNGEE. J lost 3 bases, V lost 5 bases, and 12 bases had no gene match. This clonotype appeared a few times. Its antigen is not known. J is TRBJ2-7 and V is TRBV9; TRBD1 matches 9 bases. This clonotype originated in an adult who was a healthcare worker with PCR-confirmed SARS-CoV-2 infection or an uninfected control (not recorded which). Sample: whole blood, taken at baseline. This chain's CDR3 is CASSVHSGTGSYEQYF. The CDR3 bases are TGTGCCAGCAGTGTCCACTCCGGGACAGGGAGCTACGAGCAGTACTTC.